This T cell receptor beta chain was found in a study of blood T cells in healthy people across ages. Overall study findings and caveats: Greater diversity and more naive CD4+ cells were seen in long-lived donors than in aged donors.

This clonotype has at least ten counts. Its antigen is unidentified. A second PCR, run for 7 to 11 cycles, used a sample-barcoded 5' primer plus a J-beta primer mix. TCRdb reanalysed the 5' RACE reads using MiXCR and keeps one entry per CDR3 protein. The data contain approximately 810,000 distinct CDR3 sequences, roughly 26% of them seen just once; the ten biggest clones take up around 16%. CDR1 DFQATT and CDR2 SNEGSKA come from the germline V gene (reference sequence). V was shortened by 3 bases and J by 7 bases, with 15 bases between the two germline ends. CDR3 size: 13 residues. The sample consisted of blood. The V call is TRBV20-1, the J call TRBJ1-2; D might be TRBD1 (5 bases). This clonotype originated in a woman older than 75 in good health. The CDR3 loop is CSASTVGVAGYTF. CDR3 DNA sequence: TGCAGTGCTAGCACCGTGGGGGTGGCTGGCTACACCTTC.